This TCR beta chain was captured in a study of control samples from healthy donors and cancer patients. The V end lost 0 bases, the J end lost 2 bases, and 12 bases lay between the germline ends. The CDR3 runs 16 residues. Per germline, CDR1 SGDLS and CDR2 YYNGEE. The table came from immunoSEQ multiplex PCR; TCRdb's copy has only in-frame clones and leaves some out. Among tens of thousands of clones listed, roughly 84% were seen once. The rearrangement links TRBV9 to TRBJ1-3; D not certain. Sample: blood. This clonotype was obtained from a woman aged 45 to 65 in good health. The CDR3 DNA follows: TGTGCCAGCAGCGTAGCCCCTGCCAGCCCTGGAAACACCATATATTTT. It yields the protein CASSVAPASPGNTIYF.